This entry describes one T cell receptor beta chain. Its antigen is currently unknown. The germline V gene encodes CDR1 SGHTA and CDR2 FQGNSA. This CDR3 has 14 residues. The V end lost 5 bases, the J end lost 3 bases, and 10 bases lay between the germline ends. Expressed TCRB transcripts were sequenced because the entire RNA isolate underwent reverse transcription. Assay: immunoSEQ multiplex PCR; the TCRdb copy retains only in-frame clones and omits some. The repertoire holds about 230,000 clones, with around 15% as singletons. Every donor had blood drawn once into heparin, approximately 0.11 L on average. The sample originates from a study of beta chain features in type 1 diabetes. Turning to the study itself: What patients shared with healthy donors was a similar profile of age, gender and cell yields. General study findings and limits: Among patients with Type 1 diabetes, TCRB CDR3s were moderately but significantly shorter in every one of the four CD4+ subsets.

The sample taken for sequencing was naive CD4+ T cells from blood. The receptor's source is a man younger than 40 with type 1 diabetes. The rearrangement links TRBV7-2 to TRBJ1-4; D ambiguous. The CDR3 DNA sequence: TGTGCCAGCAGCCTGTCTCGGGCTAATGAAAAACTGTTTTTT. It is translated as CASSLSRANEKLFF.